Following are 31 T cell receptor beta chains from one sample sequenced in a study of response to subunit inactivated influenza vaccine. One entry per CDR3 protein results from TCRdb running MiXCR on the RT-PCR reads. Of about 800,000 distinct CDR3 sequences listed, about 20% are singletons. This material consisted of PBMCs from blood, taken about 5 days after vaccination. These receptors were obtained from a man between 50 and 59 years old who received an inactivated influenza vaccine.

A few counts support this clonotype. The genes are TRBV15 and TRBJ2-7; D is uncertain. The germline gives CDR1 LNHNV, CDR2 YYDKDF (reference sequence). The CDR3 has 15 amino acids. Deletions cut 0 bases from V and 3 bases from J, with 12 bases between. DNA for the CDR3: TGTGCCACCAGCAGAGATGCCGCCCTCGGCTACGAGCAGTACTTC. Its translation is CATSRDAALGYEQYF.

The chain uses TRBV27 and TRBJ1-2; no reliable D call. Germline V lookup: CDR1 MNHEY, CDR2 SMNVEV (reference sequence). Trimming stripped 7 bases from V and 1 base from J, with 10 bases between. The CDR3 length is 13 residues. In DNA form, the CDR3 reads TGTGCCAGCAAATCCGAAAATAACTATGGCTACACCTTC. This gives the protein CASKSENNYGYTF.

The chain has TRBV5-8 and TRBJ2-5; no clear D. Trimming pared 0 bases from V and 0 bases from J, leaving 9 bases between. Looked up from germline, CDR1 is SGHTS and CDR2 is YDEGEE. The CDR3 covers 15 residues. The CDR3 loop is CASSLGGRYQETQYF. CDR3 sequence (DNA): TGTGCCAGCAGCTTGGGAGGCAGGTACCAAGAGACCCAGTACTTC.

As for this clonotype: A much larger clone sits a single nucleotide away, making a read error possible. V gene TRBV7-2 combines with J gene TRBJ2-7; the D is unclear. The CDR3 spans 14 residues. Germline-derived CDR1 and CDR2 are SGHTA and FQGNSA. V was cut by 4 bases and J by 4 bases, with 14 bases left in between. CDR3 sequence reads: CASSSGSNRYEQYF. The DNA for the CDR3 is TGTGCCAGCAGCTCTGGGTCTAACCGATACGAGCAGTACTTC. The full variable domain, its missing parts supplied by reference TRBV7-2 and TRBJ2-7, is GAGVSQSPSNKVTEKGKDVELRCDPISGHTALYWYRQSLGQGLEFLIYFQGNSAPDKSGLPSDRFSAERTGGSVSTLTIQRTQQEDSAVYLCASSSGSNRYEQYFGPGTRLTVT.

This clonotype was counted between two and nine times. The chain links TRBV5-1 to TRBJ1-2, with D maybe TRBD1 (5 bases). Germline-derived CDR1 and CDR2 are SGHRS and YFSETQ. Trimming shortened V by 0 bases and J by 4 bases, and 13 bases separated the two germline ends. The CDR3 spans 15 residues. This CDR3 is CASSLGQGGGYGYTF. The CDR3 DNA follows: TGCGCCAGCAGCTTGGGTCAGGGAGGCGGCTATGGCTACACCTTC.

The chain uses TRBV3-1 and TRBJ1-2; D unresolved. Trimming removed 2 bases at V and 5 bases at J, with 6 bases between. CDR1 is LGHDT, CDR2 YNNKEL, per germline (reference sequence). The CDR3 covers 12 residues. The CDR3 loop reads CASSQKKYGYTF. The CDR3 nucleotides are TGTGCCAGCAGCCAAAAGAAGTATGGCTACACCTTC.

The chain combines TRBV6-1 with TRBJ1-3; D uncertain. The V and J ends lost 6 bases and 0 bases respectively, with 12 bases between them. This CDR3 is 15 amino acids long. CDR1 MNHNS and CDR2 SASEGT come from the germline V gene. CDR3: CASRPPGISGNTIYF. The CDR3 DNA is TGTGCCAGCAGGCCTCCGGGGATCTCTGGAAACACCATATATTTT.

This clonotype has just a few counts. This chain joins TRBV5-1 and TRBJ2-7; TRBD1 agrees at 7 bases. V shed 0 bases and J 6 bases; nucleotides not matched to a gene: 6. This CDR3 has 14 residues. The germline gives CDR1 SGHRS, CDR2 YFSETQ. This chain's CDR3 is CASSLGQGWIEQYF. DNA of the CDR3: TGCGCCAGCAGCTTGGGACAGGGATGGATCGAGCAGTACTTC.

This clonotype was counted only a few times. This chain joins TRBV29-1 and TRBJ2-7; the D gene is possibly TRBD2 (6 bases). Deletions cut 6 bases from V and 0 bases from J, with 15 bases between. Germline values: CDR1 SQVTM, CDR2 ANQGSEA. The CDR3 extends over 14 amino acids. The CDR3 loop is CSVAGPRSSYEQYF. CDR3 coding DNA: TGCAGCGTGGCGGGACCTAGGAGCTCCTACGAGCAGTACTTC.

This clonotype has at least ten counts. The chain employs TRBV28 and TRBJ1-2; D ambiguous. This CDR3 is 13 amino acids long. CDR1 and CDR2 from the germline V gene are MDHEN and SYDVKM. V gave up 7 bases and J gave up 2 bases, with 11 bases separating them. The CDR3 loop reads CASKDPMNYGYTF. CDR3 DNA sequence: TGTGCCAGCAAAGATCCGATGAACTATGGCTACACCTTC.

The CDR3 reads CSARDPGLWEQFF. CDR3 in DNA: TGCAGTGCTAGAGATCCGGGTTTGTGGGAGCAGTTCTTC. The J gene is TRBJ2-1, the V gene TRBV20-1; D gene unclear. The CDR3 length is 13 residues. Germline V gives CDR1 DFQATT, CDR2 SNEGSKA (reference sequence). Trimming left V 0 bases short and J 10 bases short, with 13 bases between.

The CDR3 bases are TGTGCCAGCAGACCACCTAGCGGATACAATGAGCAGTTCTTC. This gives the protein CASRPPSGYNEQFF. The gene calls are TRBV12-3 or TRBV12-4 and TRBJ2-1, with TRBD2 identical over 7 bases. The trim removed 6 bases at V and 4 bases at J, leaving 6 bases unmatched. The CDR3 is made up of 14 amino acids.

This chain uses TRBV4-3 with TRBJ1-2; 8 bases are a match to TRBD1. CDR3 size: 16 residues. V shed 0 bases, J shed 5 bases, and the junction held 8 bases outside the gene matches. Germline loops: CDR1 LGHNA, CDR2 YSLEER. CDR3 residues: CASSQDIDRGSYGYTF. As DNA, the CDR3 is TGCGCCAGCAGCCAAGATATCGACAGGGGATCTTATGGCTACACCTTC.

The chain uses TRBV19 and TRBJ2-1; D possibly corresponds to TRBD2 (6 bases). The V end was cut by 8 bases, the J end by 0 bases, with 17 bases between. Germline CDR1 and CDR2: LNHDA and SQIVND (reference sequence). The CDR3 spans 16 residues. CDR3 bases: TGTGCCAGTGAATCTAGCGCCCCAAGCTCCTACAATGAGCAGTTCTTC. It is translated as CASESSAPSSYNEQFF.

There are a few counts of this clonotype. The rearrangement uses TRBV5-1 and TRBJ1-1, with D perhaps TRBD1 (5 bases). Per the germline V gene, CDR1 is SGHRS and CDR2 is YFSETQ. The ends were cut back, 4 bases at V and 1 base at J, with 8 bases in the middle. CDR3 length: 13 amino acids. CDR3 sequence reads: CASSKTANTEAFF. The CDR3 region has the DNA TGCGCCAGCAGCAAGACAGCGAACACTGAAGCTTTCTTT.

This clonotype was detected only a few times. The chain couples TRBV7-2 to TRBJ2-1; maybe TRBD2 (5 bases). The V end was cut by 3 bases, the J end by 0 bases, with 12 bases between. The CDR3 has 16 residues. Germline CDR1 is SGHTA and CDR2 is FQGNSA. CDR3 bases: TGTGCCAGCAGCTTCCTTGCGGGTAGCTCCTACAATGAGCAGTTCTTC. Translation: CASSFLAGSSYNEQFF.

This chain uses TRBV5-6 with TRBJ2-3, with D tentatively TRBD2 (5 bases). The germline V gene encodes CDR1 SGHDT and CDR2 YYEEEE. This CDR3 spans 15 amino acids. Trimming pared 3 bases from V and 2 bases from J, leaving 13 bases between. DNA for the CDR3: TGTGCCAGCAGCTCCAGGAGGTCCCTCACAGATACGCAGTATTTT. Residues: CASSSRRSLTDTQYF.

This rearrangement joins TRBV12-3 or TRBV12-4 to TRBJ2-3, with 10 bases matching TRBD1. V shed 5 bases and J 2 bases; nucleotides not matched to a gene: 10. The CDR3 runs 17 residues. CDR3 in DNA: TGTGCCAGCAGTGCTTCTCCCGGGACAGGGGACACAGATACGCAGTATTTT. Amino acid sequence: CASSASPGTGDTDTQYF.

This sequence joins TRBV5-1 and TRBJ2-3; D is unclear. The germline V gene encodes CDR1 SGHRS and CDR2 YFSETQ. V was clipped by 4 bases and J by 4 bases, with 13 bases between them. The CDR3 is 14 residues long. Here the CDR3 reads CASSPGRRADTQYF. In DNA, the CDR3 is TGCGCCAGCAGCCCCGGACGTAGGGCAGATACGCAGTATTTT.

This chain joins TRBV5-1 and TRBJ1-2; D unresolved. V was clipped by 0 bases and J by 5 bases, with 11 bases between them. This CDR3 is built from 14 residues. Germline loops: CDR1 SGHRS, CDR2 YFSETQ. This CDR3 is CASSLGFSFYGYTF. The CDR3 bases are TGCGCCAGCAGCTTGGGTTTCAGTTTTTATGGCTACACCTTC.

This clonotype was observed a handful of times. The chain joins TRBV9 to TRBJ2-5; tentative D call: TRBD2 (7 bases). Trimming cost V 6 bases and J 3 bases, with 18 bases left between them. The germline gives CDR1 SGDLS, CDR2 YYNGEE. The CDR3 length is 15 residues. This CDR3 reads CASNPSGGREETQYF. DNA of the CDR3: TGTGCCAGCAACCCCTCGGGGGGCCGGGAAGAGACCCAGTACTTC.

Only a few counts were recorded for this clonotype. CDR3 nucleotide sequence: TGTGCCACCAGCAGAGAACAGGCCGACTATGGCTACACCTTC. Protein product: CATSREQADYGYTF. V gene TRBV15 combines with J gene TRBJ1-2, with D maybe TRBD1 (5 bases). Germline CDR1 reads LNHNV; CDR2 reads YYDKDF (reference sequence). The CDR3 has 14 residues. V lost 0 bases to trimming and J lost 3 bases, with 8 bases between them.

The chain joins TRBV7-6 to TRBJ2-5, with TRBD2 identical over 11 bases. From germline, CDR1 is SGHVS and CDR2 FNYEAQ. Trimming removed 1 base from V and 0 bases from J; junction bases left unmatched: 7. The CDR3 is 18 residues long. CDR3 DNA: TGTGCCAGCAGCTTAGTGTTCGGGACTAGCGGACACCAAGAGACCCAGTACTTC. Translation gives CASSLVFGTSGHQETQYF.

This clonotype was seen many times. The chain is built from TRBV29-1 and TRBJ2-2, with D tentatively TRBD1 or TRBD2 (6 bases each). CDR1 is SQVTM and CDR2 is ANQGSEA in the germline V gene. This CDR3 is 15 amino acids long. V lost 7 bases, J lost 5 bases, and 20 bases lay in between. The CDR3 spells CSAGRGQRRTGELFF. The CDR3 nucleotides read TGCAGCGCCGGTCGGGGGCAAAGGCGAACCGGGGAGCTGTTTTTT.

The genes are TRBV20-1 and TRBJ2-1; the D gene is possibly TRBD1 (6 bases). This CDR3 is built from 12 residues. CDR1 DFQATT and CDR2 SNEGSKA come from the germline V gene (reference sequence). The V and J ends lost 6 bases and 6 bases respectively, with 12 bases between them. CDR3: CSAIGTPNEQFF. The CDR3 coding sequence is TGCAGTGCGATTGGGACACCCAATGAGCAGTTCTTC.

This clonotype appeared a few times. The chain couples TRBV11-2 to TRBJ2-4; D assignment may be TRBD1 or TRBD2 (7 bases each). The CDR3 length is 13 residues. With 2 bases removed from V and 15 bases from J, the gap between germline ends came to 17 bases. Germline CDR1 is SGHAT and CDR2 is FQNNGV. CDR3 DNA sequence: TGTGCCAGCAGCTTAAGGGCAGGGGGGGGTCGGTACTTC. As protein: CASSLRAGGGRYF.

This chain connects TRBV7-2 to TRBJ2-7; 8 nucleotides align to TRBD1. There are 15 residues in the CDR3. V was clipped by 2 bases and J by 4 bases; unmatched bases: 7. Germline V lookup: CDR1 SGHTA, CDR2 FQGNSA. CDR3 loop: CASSLRYRGLYEQYF. The CDR3 DNA sequence: TGTGCCAGCAGCTTACGGTACAGGGGGTTGTACGAGCAGTACTTC.

This clonotype came up many times. The chain employs TRBV15 and TRBJ2-2, with a possible D match to TRBD1 (5 bases). Looked up from germline, CDR1 is LNHNV and CDR2 is YYDKDF (reference sequence). This CDR3 is 14 amino acids long. V was trimmed by 0 bases and J by 7 bases, leaving 9 bases between them. For the CDR3, the DNA is TGTGCCACCAGCAGAGATCAGGGAATCGGGGAGCTGTTTTTT. Translated, it gives CATSRDQGIGELFF.

This clonotype was observed a handful of times. CDR3 region: CASSLDFFGSYNEQFF. Written as DNA, the CDR3 is TGTGCCAGCAGCTTAGACTTTTTCGGGTCCTACAATGAGCAGTTCTTC. The rearrangement joins TRBV7-2 to TRBJ2-1; D is uncertain. V lost 1 base, J lost 1 base, and 11 bases lay in between. CDR1 is SGHTA and CDR2 is FQGNSA in the germline V gene. CDR3 length: 16 residues.

This clonotype was seen repeatedly, ten times or more. The genes are TRBV29-1 and TRBJ2-7; 16 bases line up with TRBD2. J lost 6 bases, V lost 6 bases, and 5 bases had no gene match. CDR1 is SQVTM, CDR2 ANQGSEA, per germline. There are 14 residues in the CDR3. The CDR3 reads CSVGTSGRAGEQYF. CDR3 nucleotide sequence: TGCAGCGTCGGGACTAGCGGGAGGGCCGGCGAGCAGTACTTC.

This clonotype was counted ten times or more. V and J are TRBV5-1 and TRBJ2-5, with D unresolved. Germline assignment: CDR1 SGHRS and CDR2 YFSETQ. The CDR3 sequence is 15 residues long. Trimming cost V 2 bases and J 4 bases, with 15 bases left between them. CDR3 nucleotide sequence: TGCGCCAGCAGCTTCAACCCTGAGATTGGAGAGACCCAGTACTTC. This encodes CASSFNPEIGETQYF.